Given below is one T cell receptor (beta chain) in context. These data are taken from a study of cytomegalovirus exposure and HLA in healthy donors. A multiplex PCR was run with 60 Vbeta primers and 13 Jbeta primers. The data were produced by immunoSEQ multiplex PCR, yet TCRdb's version contains in-frame clones alone and is incomplete. Of about 130,000 clones listed, 77% are singletons. The CDR3 totals 16 residues. Germline CDR1 reads LNHDA; CDR2 reads SQIVND (reference sequence). The trim removed 2 bases at V and 0 bases at J, leaving 3 bases unmatched. The gene calls are TRBV19 and TRBJ2-1, with 8 bases that match TRBD1. Sequencing was carried out using PBMCs. This TCR came from a male donor in good health and CMV-seropositive. CDR3 amino acids: CASSIRGQGSYNEQFF. CDR3 nucleotide sequence: TGTGCCAGTAGTATAAGAGGACAGGGCTCCTACAATGAGCAGTTCTTC.